The subject of this entry is one T cell receptor (beta chain). The CDR3 covers 15 residues. The germline V gene encodes CDR1 MNHEY and CDR2 SVGAGI. V gave up 6 bases and J gave up 5 bases; unmatched junction bases: 9. The data derive from a study of blood T cell repertoires in COVID-19. Turning to the study itself: PBMCs, B-cell-depleted T cells, or T cells provided the cDNA or gDNA that made up the material.

Using immunoSEQ multiplex PCR, the repertoire was profiled, and TCRdb retains in-frame clones only, with some absent. Of roughly 440,000 clones in the sample, around 88% were seen once. Specimen: peripheral blood. This sequence originates from a woman aged 45-65 years with COVID-19, enrolled during active disease. The chain links TRBV6-5 to TRBJ1-4; 7 nucleotides line up with TRBD1. The CDR3 loop reads CASSGGRTGNEKLFF. The CDR3 region has the DNA TGTGCCAGCAGCGGGGGTCGGACAGGAAATGAAAAACTGTTTTTT.